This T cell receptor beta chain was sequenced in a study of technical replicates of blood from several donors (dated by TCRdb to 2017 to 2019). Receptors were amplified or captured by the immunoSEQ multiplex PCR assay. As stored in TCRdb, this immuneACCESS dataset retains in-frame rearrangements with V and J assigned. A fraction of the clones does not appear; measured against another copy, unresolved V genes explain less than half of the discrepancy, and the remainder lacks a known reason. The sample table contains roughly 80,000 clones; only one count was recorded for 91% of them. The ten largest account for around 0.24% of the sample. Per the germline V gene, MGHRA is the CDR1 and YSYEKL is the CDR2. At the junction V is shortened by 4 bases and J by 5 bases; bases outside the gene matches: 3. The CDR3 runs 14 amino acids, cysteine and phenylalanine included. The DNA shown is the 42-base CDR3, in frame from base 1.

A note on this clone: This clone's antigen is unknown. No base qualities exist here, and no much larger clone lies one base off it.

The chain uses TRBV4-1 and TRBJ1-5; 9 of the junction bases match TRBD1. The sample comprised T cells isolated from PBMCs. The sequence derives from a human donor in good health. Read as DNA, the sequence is TGCGCCAGCAGCCCCGGACAGGGGTATCAGCCCCAGCATTTT. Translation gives CASSPGQGYQPQHF.